The clone carrying this T cell receptor (beta chain) was counted ten times or more. Its specificity is not known. The sample belongs to a study of response to subunit inactivated influenza vaccine. V lost 7 bases and J 7 bases, leaving 11 bases between the germline ends. Per the germline V gene, CDR1 is MNHNS and CDR2 is SASEGT. The CDR3 totals 12 residues. In TCRdb, the RT-PCR reads were re-called with MiXCR into one record per CDR3 protein. The top ten clones hold 10% to 15% of a sample with 500,000 to 650,000 distinct CDR3 sequences, roughly 8.2% of them seen once. Study-wide results and limits: Each seasonal influenza vaccination recruits few new T cells, the authors suggested.

The receptor's source is a man in his fifties or sixties who received an inactivated influenza vaccine. The V gene is TRBV6-1, the J gene TRBJ1-5; weak D call: TRBD1 (6 bases). Sequenced here: PBMCs from blood, sampled roughly 24 months after vaccination. This chain's CDR3 is CASTTGQQPQHF. In DNA, the CDR3 is TGTGCCAGCACTACCGGACAGCAGCCCCAGCATTTT.